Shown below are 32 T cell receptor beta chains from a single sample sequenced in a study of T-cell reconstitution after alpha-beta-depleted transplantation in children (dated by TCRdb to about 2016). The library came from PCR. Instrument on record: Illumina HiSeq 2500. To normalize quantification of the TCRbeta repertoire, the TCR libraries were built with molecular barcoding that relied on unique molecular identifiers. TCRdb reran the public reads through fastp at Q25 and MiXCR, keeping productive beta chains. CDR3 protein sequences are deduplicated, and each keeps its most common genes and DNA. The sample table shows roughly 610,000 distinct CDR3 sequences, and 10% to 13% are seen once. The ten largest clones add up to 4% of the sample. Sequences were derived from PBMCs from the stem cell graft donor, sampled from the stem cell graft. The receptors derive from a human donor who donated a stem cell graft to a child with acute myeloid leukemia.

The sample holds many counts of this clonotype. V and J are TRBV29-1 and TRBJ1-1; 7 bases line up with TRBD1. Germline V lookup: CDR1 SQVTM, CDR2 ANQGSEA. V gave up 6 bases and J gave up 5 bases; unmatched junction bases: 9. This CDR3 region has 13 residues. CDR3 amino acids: CSVAGQSGTEAFF. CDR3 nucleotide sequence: TGCAGCGTAGCGGGACAGTCGGGAACTGAAGCTTTCTTT. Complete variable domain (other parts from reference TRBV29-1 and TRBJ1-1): SAVISQKPSRDICQRGTSLTIQCQVDSQVTMMFWYRQQPGQSLTLIATANQGSEATYESGFVIDKFPISRPNLTFSTLTVSNMSPEDSSIYLCSVAGQSGTEAFFGQGTRLTVV.

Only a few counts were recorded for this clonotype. CDR3 protein: CASSYYRTSGSRYEQFF. The CDR3 bases are TGTGCCAGCAGTTACTACCGGACTAGCGGGAGTCGCTATGAGCAGTTCTTC. The chain uses TRBV6-2 or TRBV6-3 and TRBJ2-1; TRBD2 matches 13 bases. CDR1 and CDR2 (germline): MNHEY, SVGEGT. This CDR3 is built from 17 residues. Trimming at V came to 1 base and at J to 8 bases, leaving 8 bases not matched to a gene.

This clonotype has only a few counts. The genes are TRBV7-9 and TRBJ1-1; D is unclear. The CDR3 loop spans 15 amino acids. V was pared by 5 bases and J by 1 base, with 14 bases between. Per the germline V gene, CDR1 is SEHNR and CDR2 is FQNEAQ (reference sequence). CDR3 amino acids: CASSPPLWGNTEAFF. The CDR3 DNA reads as TGTGCCAGCAGCCCACCATTGTGGGGGAACACTGAAGCTTTCTTT.

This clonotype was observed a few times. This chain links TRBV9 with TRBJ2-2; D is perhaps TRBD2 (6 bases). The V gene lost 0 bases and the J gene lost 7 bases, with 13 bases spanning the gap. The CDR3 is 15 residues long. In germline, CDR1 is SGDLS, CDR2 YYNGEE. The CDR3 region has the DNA TGTGCCAGCAGCGTAGAGGTGGGGGGAAGCGGGGAGCTGTTTTTT. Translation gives CASSVEVGGSGELFF.

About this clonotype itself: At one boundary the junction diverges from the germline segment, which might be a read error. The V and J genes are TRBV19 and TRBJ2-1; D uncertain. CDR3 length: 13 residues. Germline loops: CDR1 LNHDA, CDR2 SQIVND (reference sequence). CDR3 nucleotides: TGTGCCAGTAGTAGCGTGTCCTACAATAAGCAGTTCTTC. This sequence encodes CASSSVSYNKQFF.

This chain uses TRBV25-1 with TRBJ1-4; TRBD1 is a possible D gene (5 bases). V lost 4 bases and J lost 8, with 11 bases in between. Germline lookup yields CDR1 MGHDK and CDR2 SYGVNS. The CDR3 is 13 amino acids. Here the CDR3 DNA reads TGTGCCAGCAGTGTCAGGGCAGGGGAAAAACTGTTTTTT. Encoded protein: CASSVRAGEKLFF.

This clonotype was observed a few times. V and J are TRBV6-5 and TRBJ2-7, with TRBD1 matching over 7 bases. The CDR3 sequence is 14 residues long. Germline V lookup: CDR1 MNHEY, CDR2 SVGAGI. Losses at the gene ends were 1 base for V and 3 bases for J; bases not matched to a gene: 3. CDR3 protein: CASSYLGQSYEQYF. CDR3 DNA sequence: TGTGCCAGCAGTTACTTGGGACAGAGCTACGAGCAGTACTTC.

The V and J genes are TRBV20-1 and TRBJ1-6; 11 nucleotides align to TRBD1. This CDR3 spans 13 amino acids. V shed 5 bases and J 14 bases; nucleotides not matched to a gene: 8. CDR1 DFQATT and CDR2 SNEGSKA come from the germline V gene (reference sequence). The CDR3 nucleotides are TGCAGTGCTGTGGACAGGGGGCGTCCGTCCCTCCACTTT. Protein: CSAVDRGRPSLHF.

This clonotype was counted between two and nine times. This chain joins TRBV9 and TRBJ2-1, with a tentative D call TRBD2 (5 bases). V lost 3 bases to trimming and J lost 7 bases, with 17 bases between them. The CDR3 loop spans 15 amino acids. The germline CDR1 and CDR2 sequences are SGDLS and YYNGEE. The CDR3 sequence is CASSADPGFTNEQFF. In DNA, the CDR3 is TGTGCCAGCAGCGCGGACCCGGGGTTTACAAATGAGCAGTTCTTC.

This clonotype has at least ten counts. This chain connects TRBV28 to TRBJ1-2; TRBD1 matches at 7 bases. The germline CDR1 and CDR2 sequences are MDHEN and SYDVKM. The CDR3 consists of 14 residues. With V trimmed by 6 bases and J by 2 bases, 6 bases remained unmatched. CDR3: CASRQRTGNYGYTF. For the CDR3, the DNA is TGTGCCAGCAGGCAGAGGACAGGAAACTATGGCTACACCTTC.

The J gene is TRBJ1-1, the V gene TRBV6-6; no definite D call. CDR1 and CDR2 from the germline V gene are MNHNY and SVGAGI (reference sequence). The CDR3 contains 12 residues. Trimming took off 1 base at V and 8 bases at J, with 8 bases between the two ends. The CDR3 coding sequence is TGTGCCAGCAGTTACTGGGCAGCCGAAGCTTTCTTT. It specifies CASSYWAAEAFF.

This CDR3 is CASEGGTGSAEQFF. The CDR3 nucleotides read TGTGCCAGCGAAGGAGGGACAGGGTCCGCTGAGCAGTTCTTC. V usage is TRBV3-1 and J usage is TRBJ2-1; 9 bases line up with TRBD1. With 8 bases clipped from V and 9 bases from J, the junction kept 11 bases outside the gene matches. The CDR3 spans 14 residues. Germline CDR1 and CDR2: LGHDT and YNNKEL (reference sequence).

The CDR3 nucleotides are TGTGCCAGCAGCTTAAGAGGGCTAGCGGCTCTAAACTACGAGCAGTACTTC. This gives the protein CASSLRGLAALNYEQYF. The rearrangement uses TRBV5-6 and TRBJ2-7; 7 nucleotides agree with TRBD2. CDR3 length: 17 amino acids. Looked up from germline, CDR1 is SGHDT and CDR2 is YYEEEE. V lost 2 bases, J lost 3 bases, and 14 bases stayed unmatched. Looking up the rest from reference TRBV5-6 and TRBJ2-7 gives the full variable domain: DAGVTQSPTHLIKTRGQQVTLRCSPKSGHDTVSWYQQALGQGPQFIFQYYEEEERQRGNFPDRFSGHQFPNYSSELNVNALLLGDSALYLCASSLRGLAALNYEQYFGPGTRLTVT.

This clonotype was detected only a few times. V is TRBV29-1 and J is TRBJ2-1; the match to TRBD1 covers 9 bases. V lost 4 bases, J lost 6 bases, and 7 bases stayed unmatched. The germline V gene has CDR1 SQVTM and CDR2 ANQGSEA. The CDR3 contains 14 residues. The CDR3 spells CSVVRGQGTNEQFF. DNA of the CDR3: TGCAGCGTTGTGAGGGGACAGGGAACCAATGAGCAGTTCTTC.

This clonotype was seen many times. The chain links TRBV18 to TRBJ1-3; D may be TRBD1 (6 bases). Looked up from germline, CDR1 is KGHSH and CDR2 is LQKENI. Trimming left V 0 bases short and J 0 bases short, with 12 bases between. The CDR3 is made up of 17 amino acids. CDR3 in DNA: TGTGCCAGCTCACCACCTCGGGGGGCAAACTCTGGAAACACCATATATTTT. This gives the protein CASSPPRGANSGNTIYF.

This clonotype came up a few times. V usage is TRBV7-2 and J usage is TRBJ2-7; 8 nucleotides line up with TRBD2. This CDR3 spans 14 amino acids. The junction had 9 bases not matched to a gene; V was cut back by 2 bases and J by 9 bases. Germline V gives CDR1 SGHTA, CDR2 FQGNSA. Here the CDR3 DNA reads TGTGCCAGCAGCTTACCGAGGGAGAGCGGGGGGCAGTACTTC. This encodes CASSLPRESGGQYF.

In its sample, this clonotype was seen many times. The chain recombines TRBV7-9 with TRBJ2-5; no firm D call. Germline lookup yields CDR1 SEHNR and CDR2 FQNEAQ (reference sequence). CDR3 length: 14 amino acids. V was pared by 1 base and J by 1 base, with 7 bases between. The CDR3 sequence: CASSLGSVQETQYF. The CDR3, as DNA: TGTGCCAGCAGCTTAGGATCCGTCCAAGAGACCCAGTACTTC.

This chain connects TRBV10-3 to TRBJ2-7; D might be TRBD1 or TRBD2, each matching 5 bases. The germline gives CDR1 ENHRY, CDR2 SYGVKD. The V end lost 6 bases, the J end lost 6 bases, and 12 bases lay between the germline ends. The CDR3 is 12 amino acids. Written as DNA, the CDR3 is TGTGCCATCAGAGACTCTGGGGGCGAGCAGTACTTC. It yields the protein CAIRDSGGEQYF.

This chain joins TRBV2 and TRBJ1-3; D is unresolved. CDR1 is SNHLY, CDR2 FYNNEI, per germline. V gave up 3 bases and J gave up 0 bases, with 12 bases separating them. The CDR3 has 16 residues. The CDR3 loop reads CASSDGTAHSGNTIYF. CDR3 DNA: TGTGCCAGCAGTGACGGAACAGCCCACTCTGGAAACACCATATATTTT.

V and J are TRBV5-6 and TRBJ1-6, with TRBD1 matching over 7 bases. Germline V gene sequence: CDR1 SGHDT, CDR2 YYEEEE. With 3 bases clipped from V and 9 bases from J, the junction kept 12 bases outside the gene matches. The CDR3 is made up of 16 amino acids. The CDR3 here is CASSYRDSWGSSPLHF. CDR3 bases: TGTGCCAGCAGCTACCGGGACAGTTGGGGCTCTTCACCCCTCCACTTT.

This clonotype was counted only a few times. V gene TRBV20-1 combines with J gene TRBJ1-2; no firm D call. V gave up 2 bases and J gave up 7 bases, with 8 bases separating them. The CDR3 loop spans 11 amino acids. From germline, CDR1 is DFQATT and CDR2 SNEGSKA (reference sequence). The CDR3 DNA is TGCAGTGCTAGATCCGGGTTTGGCTACACCTTC. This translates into CSARSGFGYTF.

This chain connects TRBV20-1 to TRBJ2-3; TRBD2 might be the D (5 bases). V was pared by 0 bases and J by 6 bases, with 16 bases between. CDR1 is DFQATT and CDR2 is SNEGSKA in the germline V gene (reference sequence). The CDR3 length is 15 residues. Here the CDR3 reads CSARDLRLASDTQYF. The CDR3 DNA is TGCAGTGCTAGAGATCTGCGGCTAGCAAGCGATACGCAGTATTTT.

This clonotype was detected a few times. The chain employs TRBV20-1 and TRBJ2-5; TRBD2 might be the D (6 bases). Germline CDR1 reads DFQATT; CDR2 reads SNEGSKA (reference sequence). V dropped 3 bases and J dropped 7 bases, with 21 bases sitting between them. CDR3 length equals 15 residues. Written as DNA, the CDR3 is TGCAGTGCTAGTAGTCAGGGACTTCGCTCTGCGACCCAGTACTTC. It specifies CSASSQGLRSATQYF.

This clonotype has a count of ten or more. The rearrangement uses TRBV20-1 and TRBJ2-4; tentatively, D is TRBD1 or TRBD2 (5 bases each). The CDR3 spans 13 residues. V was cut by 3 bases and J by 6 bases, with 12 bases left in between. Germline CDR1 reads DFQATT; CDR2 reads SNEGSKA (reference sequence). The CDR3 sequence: CSASSDGTNIQYF. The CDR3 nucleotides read TGCAGTGCTAGTAGTGACGGGACAAACATTCAGTACTTC.

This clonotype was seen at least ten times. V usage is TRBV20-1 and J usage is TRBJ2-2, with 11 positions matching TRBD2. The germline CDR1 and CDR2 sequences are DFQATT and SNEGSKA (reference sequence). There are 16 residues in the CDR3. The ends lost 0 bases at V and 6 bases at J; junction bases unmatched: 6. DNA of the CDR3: TGCAGTGCTAGAGATGCACGACTAGCGGGATCCGGGGAGCTGTTTTTT. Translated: CSARDARLAGSGELFF.

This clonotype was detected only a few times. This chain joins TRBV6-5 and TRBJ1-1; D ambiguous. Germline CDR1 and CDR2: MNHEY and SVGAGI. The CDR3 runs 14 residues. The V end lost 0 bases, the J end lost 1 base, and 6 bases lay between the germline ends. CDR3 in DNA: TGTGCCAGCAGTTACTCGATGGGGAACACTGAAGCTTTCTTT. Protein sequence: CASSYSMGNTEAFF.

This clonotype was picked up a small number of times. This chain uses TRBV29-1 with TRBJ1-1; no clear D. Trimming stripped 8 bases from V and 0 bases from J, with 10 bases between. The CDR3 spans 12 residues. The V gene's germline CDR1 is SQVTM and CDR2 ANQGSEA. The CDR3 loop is CSIMRMNTEAFF. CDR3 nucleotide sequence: TGCAGCATAATGCGGATGAACACTGAAGCTTTCTTT. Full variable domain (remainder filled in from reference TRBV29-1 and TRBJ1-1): SAVISQKPSRDICQRGTSLTIQCQVDSQVTMMFWYRQQPGQSLTLIATANQGSEATYESGFVIDKFPISRPNLTFSTLTVSNMSPEDSSIYLCSIMRMNTEAFFGQGTRLTVV.

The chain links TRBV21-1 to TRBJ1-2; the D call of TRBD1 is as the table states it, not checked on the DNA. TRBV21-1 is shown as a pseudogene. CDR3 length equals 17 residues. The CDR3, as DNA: TGTGCCAGCAGCAAGGGGGCGACAGAGGGGATTAACTATGGCTACACCTTC. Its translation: CASSKGATEGINYGYTF.

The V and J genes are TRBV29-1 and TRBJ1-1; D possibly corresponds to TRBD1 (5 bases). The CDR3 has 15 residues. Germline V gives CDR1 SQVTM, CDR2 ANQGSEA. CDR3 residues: CTTWGGRGMNTEAFF. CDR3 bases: TGCACCACATGGGGGGGTAGGGGCATGAACACTGAAGCTTTCTTT.

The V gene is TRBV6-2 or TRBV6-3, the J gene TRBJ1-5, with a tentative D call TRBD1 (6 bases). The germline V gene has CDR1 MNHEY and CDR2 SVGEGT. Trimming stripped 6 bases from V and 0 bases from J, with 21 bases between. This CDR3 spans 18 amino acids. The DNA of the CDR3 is TGTGCCAGCAGAGGCACCTCCGGGACAACCTATAGCAATCAGCCCCAGCATTTT. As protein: CASRGTSGTTYSNQPQHF.

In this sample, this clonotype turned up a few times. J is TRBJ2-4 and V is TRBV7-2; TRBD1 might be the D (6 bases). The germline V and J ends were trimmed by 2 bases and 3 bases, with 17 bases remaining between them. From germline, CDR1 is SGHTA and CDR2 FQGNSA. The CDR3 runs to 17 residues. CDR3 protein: CASSLSHYRVGKNIQYF. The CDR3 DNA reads TGTGCCAGCAGCTTATCCCATTACAGGGTAGGCAAAAACATTCAGTACTTC.

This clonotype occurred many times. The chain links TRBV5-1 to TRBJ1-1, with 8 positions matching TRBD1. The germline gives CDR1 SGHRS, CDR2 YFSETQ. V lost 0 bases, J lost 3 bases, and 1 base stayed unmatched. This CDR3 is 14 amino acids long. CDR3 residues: CASSLAGGYTEAFF. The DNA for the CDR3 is TGCGCCAGCAGCTTGGCAGGGGGCTACACTGAAGCTTTCTTT.